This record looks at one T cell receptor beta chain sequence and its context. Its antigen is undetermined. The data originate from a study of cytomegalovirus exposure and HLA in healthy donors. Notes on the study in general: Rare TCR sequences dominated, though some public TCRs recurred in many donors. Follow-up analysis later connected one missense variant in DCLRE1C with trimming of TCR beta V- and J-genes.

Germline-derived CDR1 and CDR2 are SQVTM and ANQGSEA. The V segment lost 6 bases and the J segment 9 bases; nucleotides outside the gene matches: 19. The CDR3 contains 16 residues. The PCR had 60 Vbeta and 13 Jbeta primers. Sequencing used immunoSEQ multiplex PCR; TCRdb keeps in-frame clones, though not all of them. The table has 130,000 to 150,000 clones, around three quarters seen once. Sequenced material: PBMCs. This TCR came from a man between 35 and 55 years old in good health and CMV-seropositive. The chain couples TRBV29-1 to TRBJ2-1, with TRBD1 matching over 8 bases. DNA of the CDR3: TGCAGCGTCACCGCAAGGACAGGGAAAGGGACAAGTGAGCAGTTCTTC. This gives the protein CSVTARTGKGTSEQFF.